Sequencing of this TCR beta chain was carried out in a study of cytotoxic CD8 clonotypes in ibrutinib-treated CLL. The data were produced by immunoSEQ multiplex PCR, yet TCRdb's version contains in-frame clones alone and is incomplete. The sample contains 65,000 to 80,000 clones, over 80% of which appear only once. V gave up 1 base and J gave up 2 bases, with 11 bases separating them. Germline V gene lookup returns CDR1 LNHDA and CDR2 SQIVND (reference sequence). This CDR3 has 15 residues. The origin of this receptor is a human donor with chronic lymphocytic leukemia. V usage is TRBV19 and J usage is TRBJ1-2; D gene uncertain. Sequencing was performed on PBMCs, taken after 24 months of ibrutinib treatment. The CDR3 region is CASSIGPRENYGYTF. CDR3 DNA: TGTGCCAGTAGTATAGGTCCGAGGGAGAACTATGGCTACACCTTC. Full variable domain (outside the CDR3, taken from reference TRBV19 and TRBJ1-2): DGGITQSPKYLFRKEGQNVTLSCEQNLNHDAMYWYRQDPGQGLRLIYYSQIVNDFQKGDIAEGYSVSREKKESFPLTVTSAQKNPTAFYLCASSIGPRENYGYTFGSGTRLTVV.